This entry lists 21 T cell receptor beta chains sequenced from one sample in a study of shared clonotypes between healthy human individuals. Measured with immunoSEQ multiplex PCR; TCRdb has only the in-frame clones, and not every one. The sample yields 550,000 to 700,000 clones, 55% to 85% seen once. The material sequenced was memory CD4+ T cells sorted from blood. Specified subset: CD45RA-negative fraction. The source is a woman under 40 in good health.

This chain links TRBV2 with TRBJ1-2, with a tentative D call TRBD1 (5 bases). Germline V lookup: CDR1 SNHLY, CDR2 FYNNEI. The ends were cut back, 5 bases at V and 2 bases at J, with 12 bases in the middle. The CDR3 consists of 14 residues. CDR3: CASSTTGRNYGYTF. The CDR3, as DNA: TGTGCCAGCAGTACCACAGGACGGAACTATGGCTACACCTTC.

The rearrangement uses TRBV2 and TRBJ1-4, with a weak D call TRBD1 (6 bases). V lost 7 bases to trimming and J lost 7 bases, with 10 bases between them. CDR3 length equals 12 residues. The germline gives CDR1 SNHLY, CDR2 FYNNEI. The CDR3 bases are TGTGCCAGCAAGGGGGGCGGTGAAAAACTGTTTTTT. The encoded protein is CASKGGGEKLFF.

This clone has a handful of counts. The chain recombines TRBV2 with TRBJ2-5, with TRBD2 as a possible D gene (5 bases). Trimming removed 5 bases from V and 2 bases from J, with 12 bases in between. This CDR3 region has 14 residues. Germline V gene data show CDR1 as SNHLY and CDR2 as FYNNEI. The CDR3 spells CASSLSGAQETQYF. Written as DNA, the CDR3 is TGTGCCAGCAGTCTGAGCGGAGCTCAAGAGACCCAGTACTTC.

This sequence joins TRBV28 and TRBJ2-3; D remains unclear. Germline V gene lookup returns CDR1 MDHEN and CDR2 SYDVKM. The CDR3 consists of 14 residues. Trimming took 3 bases from V and 6 from J, leaving 13 bases between them. Written as DNA, the CDR3 is TGTGCCAGCAGTTTGTCCAGCGCGGTGGATACGCAGTATTTT. It yields the protein CASSLSSAVDTQYF.

This clone came up many times. V is TRBV5-1 and J is TRBJ1-1; 7 bases match TRBD1. The CDR3 extends over 14 amino acids. V shed 4 bases, J shed 4 bases, and the junction held 7 bases outside the gene matches. Germline V gene sequence: CDR1 SGHRS, CDR2 YFSETQ. The DNA of the CDR3 is TGCGCCAGCAGCCAAGGGGGCGAGGGCACTGAAGCTTTCTTT. Translating it yields CASSQGGEGTEAFF. The complete variable domain, with remaining parts taken from reference TRBV5-1 and TRBJ1-1, reads KAGVTQTPRYLIKTRGQQVTLSCSPISGHRSVSWYQQTPGQGLQFLFEYFSETQRNKGNFPGRFSGRQFSNSRSEMNVSTLELGDSALYLCASSQGGEGTEAFFGQGTRLTVV.

V gene TRBV28 combines with J gene TRBJ2-5; D tentatively reads TRBD1 or TRBD2 (6 bases each). Germline loops: CDR1 MDHEN, CDR2 SYDVKM. The V end was cut by 6 bases, the J end by 5 bases, with 19 bases between. The CDR3 runs to 15 residues. DNA for the CDR3: TGTGCCAGCAGAGAGGACCGGGGGCAGGTGGAGACCCAGTACTTC. This codes for CASREDRGQVETQYF.

This clone came up once. The rearrangement links TRBV27 to TRBJ2-2; a weak D match, TRBD2 (6 bases). The CDR3 runs 16 residues. V lost 5 bases and J 0 bases, leaving 13 bases between the germline ends. Germline values: CDR1 MNHEY, CDR2 SMNVEV (reference sequence). CDR3 sequence (DNA): TGTGCCAGCAGTGGCGGGAAGGGGACGAACACCGGGGAGCTGTTTTTT. Translation: CASSGGKGTNTGELFF.

The J gene is TRBJ2-3, the V gene TRBV25-1, with 9 bases fitting TRBD2. Germline CDR1 is MGHDK and CDR2 is SYGVNS. This CDR3 spans 15 amino acids. The J segment lost 5 bases and the V segment lost 6 bases, leaving 9 bases of the junction unmatched. The CDR3 DNA reads TGTGCCAGCAGAGGGAGAGCGGGAGGTATAGATACGCAGTATTTT. Translation gives CASRGRAGGIDTQYF.

This clone was detected only a few times. This rearrangement joins TRBV25-1 to TRBJ2-1, with D possibly being TRBD2 (6 bases). CDR3 length: 16 amino acids. V was clipped by 1 base and J by 2 bases, with 12 bases between them. Looked up from germline, CDR1 is MGHDK and CDR2 is SYGVNS. As DNA, the CDR3 is TGTGCCAGCAGTGAATGGACCCTAGCGCCCTACAATGAGCAGTTCTTC. Residues: CASSEWTLAPYNEQFF.

Notes on this clone: Other DNA sequences from this sample encode an identical CDR3 as well. This chain joins TRBV29-1 and TRBJ2-5; D call uncertain. Germline CDR1 reads SQVTM; CDR2 reads ANQGSEA. This CDR3 contains 13 residues. V shed 3 bases and J shed 5 bases, with 13 bases lying between them. CDR3 sequence: CSVDRGRRETQYF. The CDR3 nucleotides read TGCAGCGTTGATCGAGGTCGCCGGGAGACCCAGTACTTC.

This chain joins TRBV29-1 and TRBJ2-2; a weak D match, TRBD2 (6 bases). Germline V gene lookup returns CDR1 SQVTM and CDR2 ANQGSEA. The CDR3 totals 13 residues. V was trimmed by 5 bases and J by 6 bases, leaving 13 bases between them. The CDR3 here is CSVPGSSAGELFF. The CDR3, as DNA: TGCAGCGTTCCCGGGAGCTCGGCCGGGGAGCTGTTTTTT.

About this clone itself: The sample has other DNA sequences that encode this CDR3 too. This rearrangement joins TRBV4-1 to TRBJ2-2; D is possibly TRBD2 (6 bases). Germline CDR1 is MGHRA and CDR2 is YSYEKL. The CDR3 length is 14 residues. V was trimmed by 6 bases and J by 1 base, leaving 9 bases between them. Here the CDR3 reads CASSWRGNTGELFF. CDR3 nucleotide sequence: TGCGCCAGCAGTTGGAGGGGGAACACCGGGGAGCTGTTTTTT.

This clone came up a few times. In the same sample, other DNA sequences code for this CDR3. The chain joins TRBV4-1 to TRBJ1-2; perhaps TRBD1 as D (5 bases). The CDR3 extends over 16 amino acids. Deletions cut 1 base from V and 2 bases from J, with 14 bases between. Germline V lookup: CDR1 MGHRA, CDR2 YSYEKL. Here the CDR3 DNA reads TGCGCCAGCAGCCAAGGCGGACACAGAGAAAACTATGGCTACACCTTC. It translates to CASSQGGHRENYGYTF.

The rearrangement joins TRBV6-1 to TRBJ1-2; 9 bases map to TRBD1. The CDR3 spans 13 residues. V shed 9 bases and J 3 bases; nucleotides not matched to a gene: 5. Per the germline V gene, CDR1 is MNHNS and CDR2 is SASEGT. CDR3 sequence (DNA): TGTGCCAGTCACCGGGACAGGGACTATGGCTACACCTTC. This codes for CASHRDRDYGYTF.

Turning to this clone: A junction boundary mismatches the germline segment, possibly from a read error. This chain connects TRBV2 to TRBJ2-5, with 7 bases lining up with TRBD1. The length of the CDR3 is 15 residues. In germline, CDR1 is SNHLY, CDR2 FYNNEI. DNA of the CDR3: TGTGCCAGCAGGGAAGACAGGGAACTCCAAGAGACCCAGTACTTC. Translation gives CASREDRELQETQYF.

This sequence joins TRBV28 and TRBJ2-1; 7 positions match TRBD2. CDR1 and CDR2 (germline): MDHEN, SYDVKM. This CDR3 spans 14 amino acids. The trim removed 8 bases at V and 5 bases at J, leaving 9 bases unmatched. This chain's CDR3 is CASERSGRNNEQFF. The CDR3 DNA reads TGTGCCAGCGAACGTAGCGGGCGGAACAATGAGCAGTTCTTC. Combining the CDR3 with reference TRBV28 and TRBJ2-1 gives the whole variable domain DVKVTQSSRYLVKRTGEKVFLECVQDMDHENMFWYRQDPGLGLRLIYFSYDVKMKEKGDIPEGYSVSREKKERFSLILESASTNQTSMYLCASERSGRNNEQFFGPGTRLTVL.

The chain combines TRBV6-6 with TRBJ1-2, with a tentative D call TRBD1 (6 bases). This CDR3 has 13 residues. Trimming shortened V by 9 bases and J by 5 bases, and 16 bases separated the two germline ends. The germline V gene encodes CDR1 MNHNY and CDR2 SVGAGI (reference sequence). CDR3 residues: CASADRQGYGYTF. As DNA, the CDR3 is TGTGCCAGTGCGGACCGGCAGGGGTATGGCTACACCTTC.

This clone was counted many times. The chain has TRBV6-1 and TRBJ2-5, with D unclear. Germline assignment: CDR1 MNHNS and CDR2 SASEGT. The CDR3 is 14 amino acids. V was trimmed by 10 bases and J by 2 bases, leaving 17 bases between them. CDR3 bases: TGTGCCACCTCCGAGCCAGGATTTCAAGAGACCCAGTACTTC. It specifies CATSEPGFQETQYF.

This clone was observed a handful of times. This rearrangement joins TRBV30 to TRBJ2-7; unclear D gene. Trimming pared 2 bases from V and 5 bases from J, leaving 7 bases between. In germline, CDR1 is GTSNPN, CDR2 SVGIG (reference sequence). The CDR3 contains 11 residues. The CDR3 nucleotides read TGTGCCTGGAGTCGTGTAGACGAGCAGTACTTC. Its protein product is CAWSRVDEQYF.

CDR3 DNA sequence: TGTGCCAGGGGACAGGGTTTGGAAGAGCAGTACTTC. Protein sequence: CARGQGLEEQYF. The chain recombines TRBV28 with TRBJ2-7; 9 bases line up with TRBD1. The CDR3 covers 12 residues. V gave up 9 bases and J gave up 7 bases; unmatched junction bases: 7. Germline CDR1 MDHEN, CDR2 SYDVKM.

V and J are TRBV2 and TRBJ1-4; D unresolved. V lost 8 bases and J 6 bases, leaving 10 bases between the germline ends. In germline, CDR1 is SNHLY, CDR2 FYNNEI. CDR3 length: 12 amino acids. The CDR3 sequence: CASGRWDEKLFF. Here the CDR3 DNA reads TGTGCCAGCGGACGATGGGATGAAAAACTGTTTTTT. The entire variable domain, with the rest obtained from reference TRBV2 and TRBJ1-4, is as follows: EPEVTQTPSHQVTQMGQEVILRCVPISNHLYFYWYRQILGQKVEFLVSFYNNEISEKSEIFDDQFSVERPDGSNFTLKIRSTKLEDSAMYFCASGRWDEKLFFGSGTQLSVL.